This TCR beta chain was found in a study of blood T cells in healthy people across ages. This clonotype has just one count. A second PCR of 7 to 11 cycles used a sample-barcoded 5' primer and a J-beta primer mix. TCRdb reanalysed the 5' RACE reads using MiXCR and keeps one entry per CDR3 protein. The sample yields around 1,500,000 distinct CDR3 sequences, approximately 30% seen once. CDR3 size: 16 residues. The ends were cut back, 4 bases at V and 6 bases at J, with 22 bases in the middle. Germline V CDR1 and CDR2: MDHEN, SYDVKM. Sequencing was carried out using blood. V is TRBV28 and J is TRBJ2-7, with D maybe TRBD2 (5 bases). This clonotype was sampled from a woman aged 25 to 39 in good health. The CDR3 bases are TGTGCCAGCAGTTCCCAAACCTCGGACTTCAGGACCGAGCAGTACTTC. This translates into CASSSQTSDFRTEQYF.